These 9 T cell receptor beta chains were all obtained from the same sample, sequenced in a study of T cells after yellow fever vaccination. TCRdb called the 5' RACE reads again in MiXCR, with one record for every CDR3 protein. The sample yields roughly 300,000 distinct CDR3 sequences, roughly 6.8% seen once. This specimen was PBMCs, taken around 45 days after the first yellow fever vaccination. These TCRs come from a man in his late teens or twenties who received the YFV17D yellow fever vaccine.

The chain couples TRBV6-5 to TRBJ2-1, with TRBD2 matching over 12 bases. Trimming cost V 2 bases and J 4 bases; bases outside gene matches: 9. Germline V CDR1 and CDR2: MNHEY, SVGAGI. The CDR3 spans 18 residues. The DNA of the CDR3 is TGTGCCAGCAGTTACGGGGGCCGGCTAGCGGGGGGGTACAATGAGCAGTTCTTC. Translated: CASSYGGRLAGGYNEQFF.

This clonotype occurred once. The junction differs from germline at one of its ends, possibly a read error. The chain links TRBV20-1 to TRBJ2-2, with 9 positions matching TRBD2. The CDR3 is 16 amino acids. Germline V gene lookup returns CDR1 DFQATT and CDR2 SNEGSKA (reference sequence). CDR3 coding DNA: TGCTGTGCTACCCAGCGGGGGGTTACGGGGACCGGGGAGCTGTTTTTT. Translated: CCATQRGVTGTGELFF.

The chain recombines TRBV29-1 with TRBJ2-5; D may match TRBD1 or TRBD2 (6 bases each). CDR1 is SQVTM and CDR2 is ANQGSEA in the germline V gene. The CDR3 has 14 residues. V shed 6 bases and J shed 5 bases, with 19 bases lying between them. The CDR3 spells CSVDTRGLRETQYF. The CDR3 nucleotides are TGCAGCGTCGACACCAGGGGACTCCGGGAGACCCAGTACTTC.

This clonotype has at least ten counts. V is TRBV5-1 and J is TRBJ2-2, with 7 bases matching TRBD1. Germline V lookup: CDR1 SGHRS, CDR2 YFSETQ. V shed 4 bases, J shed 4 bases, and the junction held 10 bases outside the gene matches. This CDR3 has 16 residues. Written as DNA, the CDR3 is TGCGCCAGCAGCGGAACCGGGACAGTGAGCACCGGGGAGCTGTTTTTT. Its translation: CASSGTGTVSTGELFF.

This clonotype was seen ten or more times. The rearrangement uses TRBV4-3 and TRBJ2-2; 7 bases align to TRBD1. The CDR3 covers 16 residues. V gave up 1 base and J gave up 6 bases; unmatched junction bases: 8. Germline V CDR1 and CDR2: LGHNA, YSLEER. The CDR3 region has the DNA TGCGCCAGCAGCCAAGTAGGCAGGGGGAAGGCCGGGGAGCTGTTTTTT. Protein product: CASSQVGRGKAGELFF.

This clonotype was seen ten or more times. DNA for the CDR3: TGCGCCAGCAGCCGGACAGGGGGCTATGGCTACACCTTC. Translated, it gives CASSRTGGYGYTF. The V gene is TRBV4-3, the J gene TRBJ1-2; TRBD1 matches at 10 bases. The germline gives CDR1 LGHNA, CDR2 YSLEER. This CDR3 spans 13 amino acids. V was pared by 4 bases and J by 4 bases, with 0 bases of the junction left unmatched.

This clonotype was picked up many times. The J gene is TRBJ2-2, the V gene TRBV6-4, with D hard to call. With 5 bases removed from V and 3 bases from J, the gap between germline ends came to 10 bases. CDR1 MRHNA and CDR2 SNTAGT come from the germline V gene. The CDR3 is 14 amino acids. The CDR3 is CASSFGPDTGELFF. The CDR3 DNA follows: TGTGCCAGCAGTTTTGGCCCAGACACCGGGGAGCTGTTTTTT.

CDR3 nucleotides: TGTGCCAGCACCCCAGACATGATGAACACTGAAGCTTTCTTT. Protein sequence: CASTPDMMNTEAFF. The rearrangement links TRBV12-3 or TRBV12-4 to TRBJ1-1, with unresolved D. V shed 7 bases and J shed 0 bases, with 12 bases lying between them. The CDR3 spans 14 residues.

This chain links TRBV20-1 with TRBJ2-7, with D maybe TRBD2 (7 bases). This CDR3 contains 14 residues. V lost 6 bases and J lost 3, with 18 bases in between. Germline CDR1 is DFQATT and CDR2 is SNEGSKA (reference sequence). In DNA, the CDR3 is TGCAGTGCCAGCGCGACGGGGGGCATCTACGAGCAGTACGTC. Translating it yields CSASATGGIYEQYV.